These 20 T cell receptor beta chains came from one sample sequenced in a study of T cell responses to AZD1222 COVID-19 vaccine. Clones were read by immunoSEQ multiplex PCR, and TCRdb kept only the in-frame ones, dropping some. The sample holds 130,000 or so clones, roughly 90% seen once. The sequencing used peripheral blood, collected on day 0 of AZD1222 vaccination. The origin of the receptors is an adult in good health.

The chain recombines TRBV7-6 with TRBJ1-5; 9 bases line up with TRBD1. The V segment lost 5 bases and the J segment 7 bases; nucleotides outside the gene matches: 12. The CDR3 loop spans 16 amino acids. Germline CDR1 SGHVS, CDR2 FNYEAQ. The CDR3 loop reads CASSPQAQGAQQPQHF. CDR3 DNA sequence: TGTGCCAGCAGCCCCCAGGCACAGGGGGCTCAGCAGCCCCAGCATTTT. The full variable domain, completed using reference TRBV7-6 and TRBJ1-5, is GAGVSQSPRYKVTKRGQDVALRCDPISGHVSLYWYRQALGQGPEFLTYFNYEAQQDKSGLPNDRFSAERPEGSISTLTIQRTEQRDSAMYRCASSPQAQGAQQPQHFGDGTRLSIL.

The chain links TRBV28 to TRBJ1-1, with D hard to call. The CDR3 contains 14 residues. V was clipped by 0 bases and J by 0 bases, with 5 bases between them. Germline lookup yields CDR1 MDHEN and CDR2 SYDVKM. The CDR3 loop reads CASSLWPMNTEAFF. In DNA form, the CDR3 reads TGTGCCAGCAGTTTATGGCCCATGAACACTGAAGCTTTCTTT.

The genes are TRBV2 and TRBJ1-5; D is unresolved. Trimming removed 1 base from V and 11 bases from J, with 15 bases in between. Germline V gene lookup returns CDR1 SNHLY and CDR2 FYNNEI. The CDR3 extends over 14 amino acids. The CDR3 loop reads CASSEDLGIRAQHF. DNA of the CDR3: TGTGCCAGCAGTGAAGATTTAGGTATCCGGGCCCAGCATTTT.

The CDR3 reads CASSPDGYGTYEQYF. The DNA for the CDR3 is TGCGCCAGCAGCCCCGACGGCTACGGGACCTACGAGCAGTACTTC. The genes are TRBV5-1 and TRBJ2-7; D may be TRBD2 (5 bases). Trimming stripped 4 bases from V and 2 bases from J, with 16 bases between. CDR1 SGHRS and CDR2 YFSETQ come from the germline V gene. The CDR3 totals 15 residues. The variable domain in full, completed from reference TRBV5-1 and TRBJ2-7, reads KAGVTQTPRYLIKTRGQQVTLSCSPISGHRSVSWYQQTPGQGLQFLFEYFSETQRNKGNFPGRFSGRQFSNSRSEMNVSTLELGDSALYLCASSPDGYGTYEQYFGPGTRLTVT.

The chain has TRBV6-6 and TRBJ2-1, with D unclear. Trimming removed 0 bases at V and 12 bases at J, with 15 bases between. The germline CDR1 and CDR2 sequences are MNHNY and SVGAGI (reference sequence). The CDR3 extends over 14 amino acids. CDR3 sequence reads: CASSYSDPQSVQFF. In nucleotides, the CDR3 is TGTGCCAGCAGTTACTCGGACCCCCAATCGGTGCAGTTCTTC.

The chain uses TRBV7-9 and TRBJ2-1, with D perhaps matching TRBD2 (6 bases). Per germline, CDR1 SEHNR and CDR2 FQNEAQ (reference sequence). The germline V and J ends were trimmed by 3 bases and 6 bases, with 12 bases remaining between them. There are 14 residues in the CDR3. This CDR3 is CASSLGVGGNEQFF. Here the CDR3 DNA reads TGTGCCAGCAGCTTGGGTGTGGGGGGCAATGAGCAGTTCTTC.

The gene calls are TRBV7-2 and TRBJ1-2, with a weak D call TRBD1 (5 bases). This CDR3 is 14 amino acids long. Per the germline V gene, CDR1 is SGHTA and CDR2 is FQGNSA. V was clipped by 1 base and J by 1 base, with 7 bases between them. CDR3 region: CASSLGRVNYGYTF. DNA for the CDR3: TGTGCCAGCAGCTTAGGCAGGGTTAACTATGGCTACACCTTC. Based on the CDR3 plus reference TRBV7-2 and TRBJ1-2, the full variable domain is GAGVSQSPSNKVTEKGKDVELRCDPISGHTALYWYRQSLGQGLEFLIYFQGNSAPDKSGLPSDRFSAERTGGSVSTLTIQRTQQEDSAVYLCASSLGRVNYGYTFGSGTRLTVV.

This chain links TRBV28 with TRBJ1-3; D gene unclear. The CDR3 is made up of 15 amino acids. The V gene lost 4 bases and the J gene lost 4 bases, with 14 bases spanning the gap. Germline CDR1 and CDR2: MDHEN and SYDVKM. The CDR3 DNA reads TGTGCCAGCAGTTCCGTGAGTCTGTCCGGAAACACCATATATTTT. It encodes CASSSVSLSGNTIYF.

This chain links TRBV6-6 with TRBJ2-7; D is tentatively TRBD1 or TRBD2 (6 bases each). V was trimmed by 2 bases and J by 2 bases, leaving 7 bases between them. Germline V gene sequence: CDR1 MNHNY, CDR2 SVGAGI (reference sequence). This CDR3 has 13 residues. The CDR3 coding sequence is TGTGCCAGCAGTTACAGGGGGGCCTACGAGCAGTACTTC. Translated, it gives CASSYRGAYEQYF.

The CDR3 loop reads CASSPQRQAEKLFF. CDR3 bases: TGTGCCAGCAGTCCCCAAAGGCAGGCCGAAAAACTGTTTTTT. The chain couples TRBV28 to TRBJ1-4, with D uncertain. Germline CDR1 and CDR2: MDHEN and SYDVKM. V lost 5 bases and J 8 bases, leaving 15 bases between the germline ends. The CDR3 totals 14 residues.

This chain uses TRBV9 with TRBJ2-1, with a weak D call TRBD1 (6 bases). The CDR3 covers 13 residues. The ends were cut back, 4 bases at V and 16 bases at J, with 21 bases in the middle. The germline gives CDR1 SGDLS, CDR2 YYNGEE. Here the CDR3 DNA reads TGTGCCAGCAGCACCCACCAAGGGGGTCAGGGTTTCTTC. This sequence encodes CASSTHQGGQGFF.

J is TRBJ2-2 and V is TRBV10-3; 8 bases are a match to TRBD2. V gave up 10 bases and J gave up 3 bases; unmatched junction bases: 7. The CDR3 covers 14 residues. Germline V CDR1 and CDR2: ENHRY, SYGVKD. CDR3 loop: CATSDGGDTGELFF. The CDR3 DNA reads TGTGCCACCTCAGACGGGGGGGACACCGGGGAGCTGTTTTTT.

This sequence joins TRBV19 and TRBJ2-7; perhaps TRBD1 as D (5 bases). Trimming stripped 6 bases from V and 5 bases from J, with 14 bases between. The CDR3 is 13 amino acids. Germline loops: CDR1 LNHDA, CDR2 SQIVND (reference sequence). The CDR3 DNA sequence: TGTGCCAGTAGCTGGGCAGGGCGAAACGAGCAGTACTTC. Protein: CASSWAGRNEQYF.

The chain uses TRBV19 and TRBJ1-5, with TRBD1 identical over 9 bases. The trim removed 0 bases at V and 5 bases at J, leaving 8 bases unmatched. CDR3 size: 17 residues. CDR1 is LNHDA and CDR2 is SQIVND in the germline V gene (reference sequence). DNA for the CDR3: TGTGCCAGTAGTATAGACGGGACAGGGATTGATTATCAGCCCCAGCATTTT. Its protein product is CASSIDGTGIDYQPQHF.

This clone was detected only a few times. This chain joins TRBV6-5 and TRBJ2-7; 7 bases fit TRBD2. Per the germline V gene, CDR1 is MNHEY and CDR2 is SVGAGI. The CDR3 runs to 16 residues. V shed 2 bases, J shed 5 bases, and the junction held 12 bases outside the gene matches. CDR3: CASSYTIDSGENEQYF. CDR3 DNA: TGTGCCAGCAGTTACACAATTGACAGCGGGGAGAACGAGCAGTACTTC.

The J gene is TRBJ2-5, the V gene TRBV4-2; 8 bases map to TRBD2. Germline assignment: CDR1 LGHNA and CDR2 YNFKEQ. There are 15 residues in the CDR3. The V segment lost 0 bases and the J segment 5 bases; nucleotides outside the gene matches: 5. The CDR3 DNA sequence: TGTGCCAGCAGCCAAGAAGGACTAGCTTGGGAGACCCAGTACTTC. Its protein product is CASSQEGLAWETQYF.

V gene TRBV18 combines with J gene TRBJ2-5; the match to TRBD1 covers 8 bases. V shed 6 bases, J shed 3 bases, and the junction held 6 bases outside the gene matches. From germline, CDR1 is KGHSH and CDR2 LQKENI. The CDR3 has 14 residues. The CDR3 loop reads CASSPGQGKETQYF. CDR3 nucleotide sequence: TGTGCCAGCTCCCCAGGACAGGGTAAAGAGACCCAGTACTTC. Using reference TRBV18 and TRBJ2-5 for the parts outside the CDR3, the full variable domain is NAGVMQNPRHLVRRRGQEARLRCSPMKGHSHVYWYRQLPEEGLKFMVYLQKENIIDESGMPKERFSAEFPKEGPSILRIQQVVRGDSAAYFCASSPGQGKETQYFGPGTRLLVL.

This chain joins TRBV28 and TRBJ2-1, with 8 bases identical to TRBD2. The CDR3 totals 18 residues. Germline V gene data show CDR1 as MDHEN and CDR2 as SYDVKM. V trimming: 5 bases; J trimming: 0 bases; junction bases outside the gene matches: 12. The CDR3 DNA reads TGTGCCAGCAGTCCTGGGTCCAGCGGGAGCAGCTCCTACAATGAGCAGTTCTTC. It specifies CASSPGSSGSSSYNEQFF.

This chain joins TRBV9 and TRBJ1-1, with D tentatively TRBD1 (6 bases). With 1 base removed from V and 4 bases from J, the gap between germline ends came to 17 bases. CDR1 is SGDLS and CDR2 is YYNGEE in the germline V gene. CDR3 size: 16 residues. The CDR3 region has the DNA TGTGCCAGCAGCGTATTAACTAGGGGGAGGAGCACTGAAGCTTTCTTT. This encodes CASSVLTRGRSTEAFF.

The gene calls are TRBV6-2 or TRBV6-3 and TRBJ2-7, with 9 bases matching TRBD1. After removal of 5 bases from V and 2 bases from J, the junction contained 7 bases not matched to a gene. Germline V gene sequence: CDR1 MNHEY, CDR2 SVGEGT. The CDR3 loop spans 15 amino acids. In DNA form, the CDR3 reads TGTGCCAGCAGTCAATCCGGGACAGGGACCTACGAGCAGTACTTC. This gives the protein CASSQSGTGTYEQYF.